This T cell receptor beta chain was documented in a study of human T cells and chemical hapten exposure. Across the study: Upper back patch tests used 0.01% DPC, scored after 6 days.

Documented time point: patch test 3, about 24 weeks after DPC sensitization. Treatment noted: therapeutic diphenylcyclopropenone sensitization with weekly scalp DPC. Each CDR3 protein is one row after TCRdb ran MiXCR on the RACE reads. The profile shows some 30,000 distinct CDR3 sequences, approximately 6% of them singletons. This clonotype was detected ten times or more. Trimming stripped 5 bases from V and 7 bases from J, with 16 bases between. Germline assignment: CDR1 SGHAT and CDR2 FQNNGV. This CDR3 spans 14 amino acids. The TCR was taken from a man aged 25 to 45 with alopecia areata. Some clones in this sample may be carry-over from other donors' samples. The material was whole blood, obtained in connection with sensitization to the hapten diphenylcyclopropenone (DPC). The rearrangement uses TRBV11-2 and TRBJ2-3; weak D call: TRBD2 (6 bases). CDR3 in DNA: TGTGCCAGCAGCCCGGCGGGACCCGGGAATACGCAGTATTTT. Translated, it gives CASSPAGPGNTQYF.